These 5 T cell receptor beta chains came from one sample sequenced in a study of cytomegalovirus exposure and HLA in healthy donors. With 60 Vbeta and 13 Jbeta primers, the PCR was carried out. The table came from immunoSEQ multiplex PCR; TCRdb's copy has only in-frame clones and leaves some out. The sample has about 120,000 clones, approximately 81% seen once. The specimen was PBMCs. These receptors all stem from a woman under 40 in good health and CMV-seronegative.

The V gene is TRBV10-3, the J gene TRBJ1-1, with TRBD1 matching 8 bases. V shed 6 bases, J shed 5 bases, and the junction held 8 bases outside the gene matches. Germline lookup yields CDR1 ENHRY and CDR2 SYGVKD. This CDR3 has 14 amino acids. The CDR3 loop is CAIRDGQGGTEAFF. In DNA form, the CDR3 reads TGTGCCATCAGGGACGGACAGGGCGGGACTGAAGCTTTCTTT.

The gene calls are TRBV7-8 and TRBJ2-1; 10 bases are shared with TRBD2. Trimming took 4 bases from V and 3 from J; bases not matched to a gene: 3. The CDR3 is made up of 15 amino acids. CDR1 and CDR2 (germline): SGHVS, FQNEAQ. The CDR3: CASSSTSGNYNEQFF. DNA for the CDR3: TGTGCCAGCAGCTCTACTAGCGGGAACTACAATGAGCAGTTCTTC.

The J gene is TRBJ2-5, the V gene TRBV9; 10 bases are shared with TRBD2. Germline CDR1 reads SGDLS; CDR2 reads YYNGEE. The CDR3 extends over 14 amino acids. V trimming: 4 bases; J trimming: 2 bases; junction bases outside the gene matches: 2. The CDR3 region is CASSLAGVQETQYF. Here the CDR3 DNA reads TGTGCCAGCAGCCTAGCGGGAGTTCAAGAGACCCAGTACTTC.

The chain combines TRBV11-2 with TRBJ2-1, with 7 nucleotides matching TRBD2. J lost 3 bases, V lost 1 base, and 6 bases had no gene match. This CDR3 is 16 amino acids long. CDR1 is SGHAT and CDR2 is FQNNGV in the germline V gene. DNA for the CDR3: TGTGCCAGCAGCTTAGGGGACGGGAGGCGCTACAATGAGCAGTTCTTC. Amino acids: CASSLGDGRRYNEQFF.

The V call is TRBV5-1, the J call TRBJ2-7; D is perhaps TRBD2 (5 bases). Trimming took 8 bases from V and 1 from J, leaving 13 bases between them. The CDR3 consists of 13 residues. CDR1 and CDR2 from the germline V gene are SGHRS and YFSETQ. The CDR3 nucleotides read TGCGCCAGTAAATCTTCGGGATCCTACGAGCAGTACTTC. It encodes CASKSSGSYEQYF.